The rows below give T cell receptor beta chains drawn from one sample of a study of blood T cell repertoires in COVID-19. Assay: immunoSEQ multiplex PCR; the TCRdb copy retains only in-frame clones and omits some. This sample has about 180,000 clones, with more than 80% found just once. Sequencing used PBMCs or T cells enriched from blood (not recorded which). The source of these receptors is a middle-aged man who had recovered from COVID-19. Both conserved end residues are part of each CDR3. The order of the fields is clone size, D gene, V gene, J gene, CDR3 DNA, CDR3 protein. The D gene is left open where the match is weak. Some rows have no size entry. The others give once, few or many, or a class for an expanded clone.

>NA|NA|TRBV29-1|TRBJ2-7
TGCAGCACCAGACAGGACACCTACGAGCAGTACTTC
CSTRQDTYEQYF
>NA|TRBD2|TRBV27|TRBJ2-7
TGTGCCAGCAGCCCCGGCGGGGGGGTCTACGAGCAGTACTTC
CASSPGGGVYEQYF
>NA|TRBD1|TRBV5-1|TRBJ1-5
TGCGCCAGCAGCCCGACAGGGGGTAGTAATCAGCCCCAGCATTTT
CASSPTGGSNQPQHF
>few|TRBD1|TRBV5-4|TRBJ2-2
TGTGCCAGCAGCCTGGGAATCGGACAGGGTGCCGGGGAGCTGTTTTTT
CASSLGIGQGAGELFF
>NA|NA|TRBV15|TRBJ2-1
TGTGCCACCAGTCAGGACAGCGGTCGTGAGCAGTTCTTC
CATSQDSGREQFF
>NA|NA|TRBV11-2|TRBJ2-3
TGTGCCAGCAGCTTACTAAGGGGCCCCCTCGTTCCAGATACGCAGTATTTT
CASSLLRGPLVPDTQYF
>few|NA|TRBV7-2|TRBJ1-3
TGTGCCAGCAGCAAAACAGTCTTAGCTGGAAACACCATATATTTT
CASSKTVLAGNTIYF
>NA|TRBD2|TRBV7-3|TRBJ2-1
TGTGCCAGCAGCTTCCCGGGGGGTGGATACAATGAGCAGTTCTTC
CASSFPGGGYNEQFF
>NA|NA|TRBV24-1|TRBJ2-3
TGTGCCACCAGTGATGCAGGGCCAGATACGCAGTATTTT
CATSDAGPDTQYF
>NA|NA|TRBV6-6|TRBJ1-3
TGTGCCAGCTCAGGCGCAGGGGTAAGCTCTGGAAACACCATATATTTT
CASSGAGVSSGNTIYF
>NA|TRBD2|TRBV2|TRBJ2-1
TGTGCCAGCATGGGGACTAGCGCGACCAATGAGCAGTTCTTC
CASMGTSATNEQFF
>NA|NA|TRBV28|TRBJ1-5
TGTGCCAGCAGTTTGCCAGGGCAGCCCCAGCATTTT
CASSLPGQPQHF
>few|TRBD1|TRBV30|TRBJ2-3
TGTGCCTGGGCCCTTGGGGACAGTTCAGATACGCAGTATTTT
CAWALGDSSDTQYF
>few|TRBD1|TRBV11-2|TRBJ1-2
TGTGCCAGCAGCTTAGATGGACAGGACTATGGCTACACCTTC
CASSLDGQDYGYTF
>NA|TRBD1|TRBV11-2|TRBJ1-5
TGTGCCAGCAGCTTAGGGCCCGGGACAGGGAGCAATCAGCCCCAGCATTTT
CASSLGPGTGSNQPQHF
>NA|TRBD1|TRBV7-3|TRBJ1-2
TGTGCCAGCAGCCAAAAAGCAGGGGGCGGCTACACCTTC
CASSQKAGGGYTF
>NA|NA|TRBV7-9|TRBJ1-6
TGTGCCAGCAGCCCCGGGAACCCTAATTCACCCCTCCACTTT
CASSPGNPNSPLHF
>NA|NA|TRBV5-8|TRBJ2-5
TGTGCCAGCAGCGCCTGGCTGAACCAAGAGACCCAGTACTTC
CASSAWLNQETQYF
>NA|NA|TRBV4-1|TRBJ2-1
TGCGCCAGCAGCCATACACAGGGATGGGAGCAGTTCTTC
CASSHTQGWEQFF
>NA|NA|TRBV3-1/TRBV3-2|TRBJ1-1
TGTGCCAGCAGCGCTGTGGGGGGTGACACTGAAGCTTTCTTT
CASSAVGGDTEAFF
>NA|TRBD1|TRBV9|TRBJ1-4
TGTGCCAGCGGGACAGATAATGAAAAACTGTTTTTT
CASGTDNEKLFF
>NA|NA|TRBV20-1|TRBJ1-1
TGCAGTGCTAGTCAATCTGAAGCTTTCTTT
CSASQSEAFF
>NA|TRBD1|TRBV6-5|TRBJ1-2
TGTGCCAGCACCGACGGAGGGGGCCTCTATGGCTACACCTTC
CASTDGGGLYGYTF
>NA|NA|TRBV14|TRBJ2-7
TGTGCCAGCAGCCAAGATCTGCGAGGGAAATCCTACGAGCAGTACTTC
CASSQDLRGKSYEQYF
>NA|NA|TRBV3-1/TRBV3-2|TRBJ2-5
TGTGCCAGCAGCCAAGTATCGGCTAGCGTACCCCAGTACTTC
CASSQVSASVPQYF
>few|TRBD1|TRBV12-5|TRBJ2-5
TGTGCTAGTGGCCCGGACAGGGAGACCCAGTACTTC
CASGPDRETQYF
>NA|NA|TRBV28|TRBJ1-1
TGTGCCAGCATCCGGTGGAACACTGAAGCTTTCTTT
CASIRWNTEAFF
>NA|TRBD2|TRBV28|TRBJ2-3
TGTGCCAGCAGTTCCCCAGATGGACTAGTCGGGGCGCAGTATTTT
CASSSPDGLVGAQYF
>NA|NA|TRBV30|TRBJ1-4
TGTGCCTGCATCAAAGAAAAACTGTTTTTT
CACIKEKLFF
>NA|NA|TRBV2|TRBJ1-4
TGTGCCAGCAGTGATGCCGGAGCAACTAATGAAAAACTGTTTTTT
CASSDAGATNEKLFF
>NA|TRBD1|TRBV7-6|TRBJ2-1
TGTGCCAGCAGCGGATGGTTGGGGGGACAGGGGGTGTACAATGAGCAGTTCTTC
CASSGWLGGQGVYNEQFF
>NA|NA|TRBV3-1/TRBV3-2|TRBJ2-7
TGTGCCAGCAGCCGCAAAGACATCAACGAGCAGTACTTC
CASSRKDINEQYF
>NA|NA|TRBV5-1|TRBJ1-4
TGCGCCAGCAGCTTCGGGACAAAAGAACCTGCAACTAATGAAAAACTGTTTTTT
CASSFGTKEPATNEKLFF
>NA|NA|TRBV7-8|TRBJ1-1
TGTGCCAGCAGCCGCTGGCAGTATACTGAAGCTTTCTTT
CASSRWQYTEAFF
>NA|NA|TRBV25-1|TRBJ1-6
TGTGCCAGCAGTGTGGGGTGGGGGGTAGATTCACCCCTCCACTTT
CASSVGWGVDSPLHF
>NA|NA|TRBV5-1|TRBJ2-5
TGCGCCAGCAGCTTGGTGGCAGACCAAGAGACCCAGTACTTC
CASSLVADQETQYF
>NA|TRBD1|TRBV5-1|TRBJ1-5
TGCGCCAGCAGCCCAGGACAGGCCAATCAGCCCCAGCATTTT
CASSPGQANQPQHF
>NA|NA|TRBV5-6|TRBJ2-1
TGTGCCAGCAGCCCCATGCAGGGCCTTAGCTCCTACAATGAGCAGTTCTTC
CASSPMQGLSSYNEQFF
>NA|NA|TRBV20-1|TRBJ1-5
TGCAGTGCTAGTACGGGAAGCAATCAGCCCCAGCATTTT
CSASTGSNQPQHF
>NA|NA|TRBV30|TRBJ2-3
TGTGCCTGGAGTGTACTGGGTCAGGGAAGTCCAACAGATACGCAGTATTTT
CAWSVLGQGSPTDTQYF
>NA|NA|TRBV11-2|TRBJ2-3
TGTGCCAGCAGCTTAGGTTCCAGGGTGGAGGATACGCAGTATTTT
CASSLGSRVEDTQYF
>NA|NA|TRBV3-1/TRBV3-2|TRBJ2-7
TGTGCCAGCAGCCAAGCTGCTCTGATTCCTATCAACGAGCAGTACTTC
CASSQAALIPINEQYF
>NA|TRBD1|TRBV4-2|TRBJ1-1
TGTGCCAGCAGCCAACCACAGGGGCGTCTTGAAGCTTTCTTT
CASSQPQGRLEAFF
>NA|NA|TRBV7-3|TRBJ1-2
TGTGCCAGCAGCGATTACAGCGGTGGCTACACCTTC
CASSDYSGGYTF
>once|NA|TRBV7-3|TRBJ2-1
TGTGCCAGCAGCTTGCGGCCTCCACTCGATGAGCAGTTCTTC
CASSLRPPLDEQFF
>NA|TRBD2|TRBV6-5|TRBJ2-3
TGTGCCAGCAGTACGGGGGGACCCAGCACAGATACGCAGTATTTT
CASSTGGPSTDTQYF
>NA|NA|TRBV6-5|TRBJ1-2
TGTGCCAGCAGTCCTGGGACAATTCTCTCCCTTGGCTACACCTTC
CASSPGTILSLGYTF
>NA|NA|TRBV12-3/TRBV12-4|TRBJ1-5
TGTGCCAGCAGTTTAGTAGCGCATCAGCCCCAGCATTTT
CASSLVAHQPQHF
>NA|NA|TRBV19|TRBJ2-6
TGTGCCAGTAGTACCTACAGGTCGAATACTGGGGCCAACGTCCTGACTTTC
CASSTYRSNTGANVLTF
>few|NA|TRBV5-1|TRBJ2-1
TGCGCCAGCAGCCCGGGACTTATAAACAATGAGCAGTTCTTC
CASSPGLINNEQFF
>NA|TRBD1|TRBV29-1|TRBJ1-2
TGCAGCGTGGAACAGGGGGGTCGGGATGGCTACACCTTC
CSVEQGGRDGYTF